The rows below give T cell receptor beta chains drawn from one sample of a study of T cell responses to AZD1222 COVID-19 vaccine. Here immunoSEQ multiplex PCR was the method, and the copy in TCRdb shows in-frame clones only, minus some. The sample holds more than 90,000 clones, roughly 84% seen once. Sample: peripheral blood, taken 28 days after the second AZD1222 dose. Every receptor here comes from an adult who received the AZD1222 COVID-19 vaccine. The CDR3 runs from the conserved cysteine through the conserved F or W. The order of the fields is J gene, V gene, clone size, D gene, CDR3 protein, CDR3 DNA. The D gene is left open where the match is weak. Some rows mark clone size as missing; the rest say once, few, many or name a class of expanded clone.

j_call: TRBJ2-1
v_call: TRBV19
clone_size: .
d_call: .
cdr3_aa: CATRGREQFF
cdr3_nt: TGTGCCACCCGGGGCCGTGAGCAGTTCTTC

j_call: TRBJ2-4
v_call: TRBV7-9
clone_size: .
d_call: .
cdr3_aa: CASSPQDIQYF
cdr3_nt: TGTGCCAGCAGCCCTCAGGACATTCAGTACTTC

j_call: TRBJ1-2
v_call: TRBV4-1
clone_size: .
d_call: .
cdr3_aa: CASSQENVRGYTF
cdr3_nt: TGCGCCAGCAGCCAAGAAAACGTGAGGGGCTACACCTTC

j_call: TRBJ2-5
v_call: TRBV27
clone_size: .
d_call: .
cdr3_aa: CASSPILSHGGETQYF
cdr3_nt: TGTGCCAGCAGTCCTATCCTTAGCCATGGGGGAGAGACCCAGTACTTC

j_call: TRBJ2-3
v_call: TRBV7-2
clone_size: .
d_call: TRBD2
cdr3_aa: CASSFSGGAGDTQYF
cdr3_nt: TGTGCCAGCAGCTTTAGCGGGGGGGCCGGAGATACGCAGTATTTT

j_call: TRBJ2-1
v_call: TRBV18
clone_size: .
d_call: TRBD2
cdr3_aa: CASSPPGLAGGGEQFF
cdr3_nt: TGTGCCAGCTCACCACCGGGTCTAGCGGGAGGAGGTGAGCAGTTCTTC

j_call: TRBJ1-1
v_call: TRBV2
clone_size: .
d_call: .
cdr3_aa: CASSREGVNTEAFF
cdr3_nt: TGTGCCAGCAGTCGGGAGGGGGTCAACACTGAAGCTTTCTTT

j_call: TRBJ2-3
v_call: TRBV9
clone_size: .
d_call: TRBD2
cdr3_aa: CASSGTSGGGDTQYF
cdr3_nt: TGTGCCAGCAGCGGAACTAGCGGAGGGGGGGATACGCAGTATTTT

j_call: TRBJ2-7
v_call: TRBV7-6
clone_size: .
d_call: .
cdr3_aa: CASSFSANYPPPAYEQYF
cdr3_nt: TGTGCCAGCAGCTTTTCGGCGAACTACCCCCCCCCAGCCTACGAGCAGTACTTC

j_call: TRBJ2-2
v_call: TRBV28
clone_size: .
d_call: TRBD1
cdr3_aa: CASSLRTGSTGELFF
cdr3_nt: TGTGCCAGCAGTTTGAGGACAGGAAGCACCGGGGAGCTGTTTTTT

j_call: TRBJ2-2
v_call: TRBV29-1
clone_size: .
d_call: .
cdr3_aa: CSVVDQGLNTGELFF
cdr3_nt: TGCAGCGTTGTAGATCAGGGACTGAACACCGGGGAGCTGTTTTTT

j_call: TRBJ1-1
v_call: TRBV18
clone_size: .
d_call: .
cdr3_aa: CASSRSGLNTEAFF
cdr3_nt: TGTGCCAGCTCCCGATCCGGACTGAACACTGAAGCTTTCTTT

j_call: TRBJ2-7
v_call: TRBV2
clone_size: .
d_call: TRBD1
cdr3_aa: CATETGGRYEQYF
cdr3_nt: TGTGCCACCGAAACAGGGGGGAGGTACGAGCAGTACTTC

j_call: TRBJ1-1
v_call: TRBV14
clone_size: few
d_call: TRBD1
cdr3_aa: CASSQGLQGSTEAFF
cdr3_nt: TGTGCCAGCAGCCAAGGGCTACAGGGGTCCACTGAAGCTTTCTTT

j_call: TRBJ1-5
v_call: TRBV7-9
clone_size: .
d_call: .
cdr3_aa: CASSLETSQPQHF
cdr3_nt: TGTGCCAGCAGCTTAGAGACAAGTCAGCCCCAGCATTTT

j_call: TRBJ1-2
v_call: TRBV3-1/TRBV3-2
clone_size: .
d_call: .
cdr3_aa: CASSQDKAAGRGYTF
cdr3_nt: TGTGCCAGCAGCCAAGACAAGGCAGCCGGGCGGGGCTACACCTTC

j_call: TRBJ2-7
v_call: TRBV2
clone_size: .
d_call: TRBD1
cdr3_aa: CATGTGGNEQYF
cdr3_nt: TGTGCCACCGGGACAGGGGGCAACGAGCAGTACTTC

j_call: TRBJ2-7
v_call: TRBV5-1
clone_size: few
d_call: TRBD1
cdr3_aa: CASSNQQGGSYEQYF
cdr3_nt: TGCGCCAGCAGCAACCAACAGGGGGGCTCCTACGAGCAGTACTTC

j_call: TRBJ1-6
v_call: TRBV11-2
clone_size: .
d_call: .
cdr3_aa: CASSAGNSPLHF
cdr3_nt: TGTGCCAGCAGCGCGGGGAACTCACCCCTCCACTTT

j_call: TRBJ2-2
v_call: TRBV2
clone_size: .
d_call: .
cdr3_aa: CASKGGGPDTGELFF
cdr3_nt: TGTGCCAGCAAGGGCGGGGGCCCGGACACCGGGGAGCTGTTTTTT